Presented here are 30 T cell receptor beta chains from one specimen sequenced in a study of cytomegalovirus exposure and HLA in healthy donors. Use of 60 Vbeta and 13 Jbeta primers characterized the PCR. TCRdb's copy holds only in-frame clones and misses some; the assay was immunoSEQ multiplex PCR. This table has 150,000 or so clones, around three quarters appearing once. The sample consisted of PBMCs. The source is a man aged 50 or older in good health and CMV-seropositive.

Turning to this clone: An end of the junction does not agree with germline; a read error may underlie this. In nucleotides, the CDR3 is TGTGTCAGCAGCTATCAACAGGAGTTGGCGAGCATGGACTTC. Protein sequence: CVSSYQQELASMDF. V usage is TRBV7-8 and J usage is TRBJ2-7; D might be TRBD1 (5 bases). This CDR3 contains 14 residues. Looked up from germline, CDR1 is SGHVS and CDR2 is FQNEAQ.

The chain combines TRBV5-1 with TRBJ2-5; D may be TRBD2 (5 bases). Looked up from germline, CDR1 is SGHRS and CDR2 is YFSETQ. V lost 1 base to trimming and J lost 5 bases, with 12 bases between them. There are 14 residues in the CDR3. This CDR3 reads CASSLNGVLETQYF. In DNA form, the CDR3 reads TGCGCCAGCAGCTTGAACGGGGTTCTCGAGACCCAGTACTTC.

Points on this clone: A junction boundary mismatches the germline segment, possibly from a read error. The chain carries TRBV7-7 and TRBJ2-3, with D perhaps matching TRBD2 (5 bases). Germline-derived CDR1 and CDR2 are SSHAT and FNYEAQ (reference sequence). The CDR3 spans 13 residues. CDR3 nucleotides: TGTGCTAGCAGCTCTGAGACTACCACGTCGCAGTATTTT. Protein product: CASSSETTTSQYF.

The CDR3 spells CASSPATGMTSPLHF. The DNA for the CDR3 is TGTGCCAGCAGCCCAGCGACCGGGATGACTTCACCCCTCCACTTT. The rearrangement links TRBV14 to TRBJ1-6; D ambiguous. Germline CDR1 reads SGHDN; CDR2 reads FVKESK. Trimming cost V 4 bases and J 9 bases, with 16 bases left between them. The CDR3 sequence is 15 residues long. The full variable domain, completed using reference TRBV14 and TRBJ1-6, is EAGVTQFPSHSVIEKGQTVTLRCDPISGHDNLYWYRRVMGKEIKFLLHFVKESKQDESGMPNNRFLAERTGGTYSTLKVQPAELEDSGVYFCASSPATGMTSPLHFGNGTRLTVT.

The V call is TRBV7-2, the J call TRBJ2-2, with TRBD2 matching over 10 bases. The CDR3 has 15 residues. With V trimmed by 5 bases and J by 3 bases, 3 bases remained unmatched. Germline loops: CDR1 SGHTA, CDR2 FQGNSA. Here the CDR3 DNA reads TGTGCCAGCAGCCCCGGGACTAGCGACACCGGGGAGCTGTTTTTT. Translated, it gives CASSPGTSDTGELFF.

CDR3 sequence reads: CATSRDAIGARSTDTQYF. CDR3 sequence (DNA): TGTGCCACCAGCAGAGATGCGATTGGGGCGAGGAGCACAGATACGCAGTATTTT. This chain connects TRBV15 to TRBJ2-3; possibly TRBD1 for D (5 bases). This CDR3 spans 18 amino acids. From germline, CDR1 is LNHNV and CDR2 YYDKDF (reference sequence). V was cut by 0 bases and J by 0 bases, with 16 bases left in between.

With respect to this clone: The junction and the germline gene differ at one end; a read error may be behind it. The V and J genes are TRBV6-1 and TRBJ2-7; 7 nucleotides line up with TRBD2. This CDR3 is 12 amino acids long. CDR1 is MNHNS, CDR2 SASEGT, per germline. The CDR3 DNA reads TGCGCAGCGGGGAAAAGCTCCTACGAGCAGTACTTC. It specifies CAAGKSSYEQYF.

The chain carries TRBV4-1 and TRBJ2-7, with 10 bases lining up with TRBD2. The ends lost 6 bases at V and 3 bases at J; junction bases unmatched: 8. Germline V CDR1 and CDR2: MGHRA, YSYEKL. This CDR3 is built from 15 residues. CDR3 sequence (DNA): TGCGCCAGCAGACTTACTAGCGGGGAATACTACGAGCAGTACTTC. Translation: CASRLTSGEYYEQYF.

The chain employs TRBV4-1 and TRBJ1-1; D call uncertain. Germline CDR1 reads MGHRA; CDR2 reads YSYEKL. Trimming left V 1 base short and J 2 bases short, with 5 bases between. This CDR3 is 13 amino acids long. The CDR3 region has the DNA TGCGCCAGCAGCCAAGTTCTCAACACTGAAGCTTTCTTT. The encoded protein is CASSQVLNTEAFF.

The chain carries TRBV5-3 and TRBJ1-4; D perhaps matches TRBD1 (6 bases). TRBV5-3 is designated an ORF whose function remains uncertain. CDR3 length: 15 residues. V was clipped by 3 bases and J by 3 bases, with 12 bases between them. This chain's CDR3 is CARSSRGHSNEKLFF. The CDR3, as DNA: TGTGCCAGAAGCTCCCGGGGACACTCTAATGAAAAACTGTTTTTT.

This clone occurred once. The chain is built from TRBV29-1 and TRBJ2-2; maybe TRBD1 (5 bases). V lost 4 bases to trimming and J lost 4 bases, with 13 bases between them. The CDR3 is 14 amino acids. CDR1 is SQVTM, CDR2 ANQGSEA, per germline. CDR3: CSVANQGSTGELFF. In DNA form, the CDR3 reads TGCAGCGTTGCAAATCAGGGCAGCACCGGGGAGCTGTTTTTT.

The J gene is TRBJ2-7, the V gene TRBV11-2; D gene ambiguous. Trimming left V 5 bases short and J 2 bases short, with 4 bases between. Germline-derived CDR1 and CDR2 are SGHAT and FQNNGV. This CDR3 spans 11 amino acids. The CDR3 here is CASSRAYEQYF. The DNA of the CDR3 is TGTGCCAGCAGCCGTGCCTACGAGCAGTACTTC.

The CDR3 DNA sequence: TGCGCCAGCAGCCATACCCCTATTAGCGGGGGGGCGCGATACGCAGATACGCAGTATTTT. Translation: CASSHTPISGGARYADTQYF. The chain is built from TRBV4-3 and TRBJ2-3; 11 bases line up with TRBD2. The CDR3 loop spans 20 amino acids. From germline, CDR1 is LGHNA and CDR2 YSLEER. After removal of 3 bases from V and 4 bases from J, the junction contained 18 bases not matched to a gene.

The chain links TRBV27 to TRBJ2-1; 7 bases are shared with TRBD2. CDR1 is MNHEY and CDR2 is SMNVEV in the germline V gene (reference sequence). J gave up 8 bases and V 3 bases, and 10 bases lay outside the gene matches. This CDR3 is 15 amino acids long. The CDR3 loop reads CASSLGAGNRDEQFF. The CDR3 DNA follows: TGTGCCAGCAGTTTGGGAGCGGGGAATAGGGATGAGCAGTTCTTC.

The gene calls are TRBV28 and TRBJ2-3; possibly TRBD1 for D (6 bases). The CDR3 runs to 16 residues. V shed 7 bases and J shed 0 bases, with 17 bases lying between them. Germline loops: CDR1 MDHEN, CDR2 SYDVKM. The CDR3 loop reads CASTSGQSVSTDTQYF. Written as DNA, the CDR3 is TGTGCCAGCACGAGTGGACAGTCCGTTAGCACAGATACGCAGTATTTT.

The CDR3 here is CASSLFRVNTEAFF. CDR3 in DNA: TGTGCCAGCAGTTTATTCAGGGTGAACACTGAAGCTTTCTTT. The rearrangement links TRBV27 to TRBJ1-1, with D possibly matching TRBD1 (5 bases). CDR3 size: 14 residues. Trimming took off 1 base at V and 0 bases at J, with 6 bases between the two ends. CDR1 MNHEY and CDR2 SMNVEV come from the germline V gene (reference sequence).

The gene calls are TRBV19 and TRBJ2-5; D perhaps matches TRBD1 (5 bases). The CDR3 covers 11 residues. Germline V gives CDR1 LNHDA, CDR2 SQIVND (reference sequence). The germline V and J ends were trimmed by 7 bases and 7 bases, with 10 bases remaining between them. CDR3 in DNA: TGTGCCAGTATGGGGCTTGCGACCCAGTACTTC. Translated, it gives CASMGLATQYF.

This clone came up once. This chain uses TRBV9 with TRBJ2-4; D might be TRBD2 (5 bases). Germline V CDR1 and CDR2: SGDLS, YYNGEE. V was trimmed by 3 bases and J by 0 bases, leaving 16 bases between them. The CDR3 has 17 residues. DNA of the CDR3: TGTGCCAGCAGCGCCGAACCGGGAACAAAAGCCAAAAACATTCAGTACTTC. This gives the protein CASSAEPGTKAKNIQYF.

CDR3 residues: CASRLARFGRTGDENTTGELFF. For the CDR3, the DNA is TGTGCAAGTCGCTTAGCGCGGTTCGGGCGTACAGGGGACGAAAATACCACCGGGGAGCTGTTTTTT. The rearrangement uses TRBV12-2 and TRBJ2-2; the table assigns TRBD1, which was not confirmed against the DNA. TRBV12-2 is noted as a pseudogene. The CDR3 totals 22 residues.

The gene calls are TRBV30 and TRBJ2-2; unclear D gene. V was pared by 3 bases and J by 1 base, with 9 bases between. From germline, CDR1 is GTSNPN and CDR2 SVGIG (reference sequence). This CDR3 region has 14 residues. CDR3 loop: CAWRPSGNTGELFF. Here the CDR3 DNA reads TGTGCCTGGAGGCCCTCAGGGAACACCGGGGAGCTGTTTTTT.

The chain recombines TRBV5-6 with TRBJ2-5; 10 bases line up with TRBD1. Germline V gene data show CDR1 as SGHDT and CDR2 as YYEEEE. With 1 base clipped from V and 5 bases from J, the junction kept 8 bases outside the gene matches. This CDR3 comprises 16 residues. CDR3 region: CASSLSRTGGYETQYF. The CDR3 DNA follows: TGTGCCAGCAGCTTGTCGAGGACAGGGGGTTACGAGACCCAGTACTTC. Together with reference TRBV5-6 and TRBJ2-5, the CDR3 gives the full variable domain: DAGVTQSPTHLIKTRGQQVTLRCSPKSGHDTVSWYQQALGQGPQFIFQYYEEEERQRGNFPDRFSGHQFPNYSSELNVNALLLGDSALYLCASSLSRTGGYETQYFGPGTRLLVL.

The chain uses TRBV7-9 and TRBJ2-7; TRBD2 aligns across 13 bases. Germline V gene data show CDR1 as SEHNR and CDR2 as FQNEAQ (reference sequence). The CDR3 totals 15 residues. V was pared by 5 bases and J by 3 bases, with 4 bases of the junction left unmatched. For the CDR3, the DNA is TGTGCCAGCAGCCCCGGACTAGCGGGGGACTACGAGCAGTACTTC. Its translation is CASSPGLAGDYEQYF.

This clone was picked up a small number of times. V and J are TRBV5-6 and TRBJ1-5; D not certain. The germline gives CDR1 SGHDT, CDR2 YYEEEE. This CDR3 is 12 amino acids long. V lost 0 bases to trimming and J lost 7 bases, with 5 bases between them. The CDR3 DNA sequence: TGTGCCAGCAGCTTGGACAACCAGCCCCAGCATTTT. Its protein product is CASSLDNQPQHF. Variable domain in full (rest from reference TRBV5-6 and TRBJ1-5): DAGVTQSPTHLIKTRGQQVTLRCSPKSGHDTVSWYQQALGQGPQFIFQYYEEEERQRGNFPDRFSGHQFPNYSSELNVNALLLGDSALYLCASSLDNQPQHFGDGTRLSIL.

This rearrangement joins TRBV2 to TRBJ1-2; 8 nucleotides line up with TRBD1. The V and J ends lost 2 bases and 3 bases, in that order; junction bases with no gene match: 5. Germline lookup yields CDR1 SNHLY and CDR2 FYNNEI. This CDR3 has 15 residues. The CDR3 DNA reads as TGTGCCAGCAGTGAAAGGCCAGGGGGCGACTATGGCTACACCTTC. Amino acid sequence: CASSERPGGDYGYTF.

This sequence joins TRBV2 and TRBJ2-5, with TRBD1 as a possible D gene (6 bases). The V end lost 5 bases, the J end lost 5 bases, and 12 bases lay between the germline ends. This CDR3 has 13 residues. CDR1 SNHLY and CDR2 FYNNEI come from the germline V gene. The CDR3 region is CASSRQGWETQYF. The CDR3 coding sequence is TGTGCCAGCAGTCGGCAGGGGTGGGAGACCCAGTACTTC.

This clone has a single count. The genes are TRBV12-5 and TRBJ2-4; 12 bases are a match to TRBD1. Germline V lookup: CDR1 LGHNT, CDR2 FRNRAP. After removal of 3 bases from V and 1 base from J, the junction contained 16 bases not matched to a gene. The CDR3 runs to 21 residues. The CDR3 DNA reads TGTGCTAGTGGTTTTTTTGACTCCCGGGACAGGGGGCGACCGGCCAAAAACATTCAGTACTTC. Encoded protein: CASGFFDSRDRGRPAKNIQYF.

This chain links TRBV28 with TRBJ1-2; D is unresolved. V lost 8 bases to trimming and J lost 2 bases, with 12 bases between them. CDR3 length: 13 amino acids. Germline V gene lookup returns CDR1 MDHEN and CDR2 SYDVKM. CDR3 in DNA: TGTGCCAGCCGCACGGCCGGGAACTATGGCTACACCTTC. It yields the protein CASRTAGNYGYTF.

This clone has a handful of counts. The chain employs TRBV9 and TRBJ2-3, with 9 bases lining up with TRBD2. This CDR3 has 15 amino acids. CDR1 and CDR2 (germline): SGDLS, YYNGEE. J lost 2 bases, V lost 2 bases, and 3 bases had no gene match. The CDR3 nucleotides read TGTGCCAGCAGCGTCTCTAGCGGGGTCACAGATACGCAGTATTTT. It is translated as CASSVSSGVTDTQYF. The complete variable domain, with remaining parts taken from reference TRBV9 and TRBJ2-3, reads DSGVTQTPKHLITATGQRVTLRCSPRSGDLSVYWYQQSLDQGLQFLIQYYNGEERAKGNILERFSAQQFPDLHSELNLSSLELGDSALYFCASSVSSGVTDTQYFGPGTRLTVL.

This clone has a handful of counts. The chain uses TRBV5-6 and TRBJ2-3; 7 nucleotides line up with TRBD2. With V trimmed by 0 bases and J by 1 base, 2 bases remained unmatched. The CDR3 is 15 residues long. Germline CDR1 and CDR2: SGHDT and YYEEEE. The CDR3 protein is CASSLELAGTDTQYF. The DNA of the CDR3 is TGTGCCAGCAGCTTGGAGCTAGCGGGCACAGATACGCAGTATTTT.

The chain links TRBV2 to TRBJ1-2; D may be TRBD1 (6 bases). V was clipped by 6 bases and J by 6 bases, with 17 bases between them. Germline values: CDR1 SNHLY, CDR2 FYNNEI. CDR3 size: 14 residues. The CDR3 spells CASSPSRDTDGYTF. Here the CDR3 DNA reads TGTGCCAGCAGCCCCTCCAGGGACACAGATGGCTACACCTTC.